These 15 T cell receptor beta chains share one sample of origin, sequenced in a study of neurological immune-mediated disorders. A single record per CDR3 protein comes from TCRdb applying MiXCR to the 5' RACE reads. Of some 31,000 distinct CDR3 sequences in the sample, approximately 4.3% were seen once. Sequenced input: PBMCs. Receptors were obtained from a young man in good health.

At least ten counts were recorded for this clonotype. CDR3 region: CASSTTRGTEAFF. Written as DNA, the CDR3 is TGTGCCAGTAGTACGACCAGGGGGACTGAAGCTTTCTTT. The chain uses TRBV19 and TRBJ1-1; 7 bases match TRBD1. V lost 4 bases to trimming and J lost 5 bases; unmatched junction nucleotides: 4. Germline lookup yields CDR1 LNHDA and CDR2 SQIVND (reference sequence). The CDR3 runs 13 residues. Full variable domain (rest looked up from reference TRBV19 and TRBJ1-1): DGGITQSPKYLFRKEGQNVTLSCEQNLNHDAMYWYRQDPGQGLRLIYYSQIVNDFQKGDIAEGYSVSREKKESFPLTVTSAQKNPTAFYLCASSTTRGTEAFFGQGTRLTVV.

This clonotype came up many times. One end of the junction varies from germline; a read error may be responsible. The rearrangement links TRBV7-7 to TRBJ2-2; 9 positions agree with TRBD2. Germline assignment: CDR1 SSHAT and CDR2 FNYEAQ (reference sequence). The CDR3 is 16 residues long. The CDR3 sequence: CASSLLASGATGELFF. The DNA of the CDR3 is TGTGCTAGCAGCTTGCTGGCTAGCGGGGCGACCGGGGAGCTGTTTTTT.

This clonotype was seen at least ten times. This chain uses TRBV20-1 with TRBJ2-3; the match to TRBD2 covers 16 bases. Germline V gene data show CDR1 as DFQATT and CDR2 as SNEGSKA (reference sequence). This CDR3 region has 13 residues. CDR3: CGGTSGGDDTQYF. CDR3 nucleotide sequence: TGCGGGGGGACTAGCGGGGGGGATGATACGCAGTATTTT.

This clonotype has at least ten counts. This chain connects TRBV15 to TRBJ2-7, with a weak D call TRBD2 (5 bases). Germline V gene data show CDR1 as LNHNV and CDR2 as YYDKDF (reference sequence). CDR3 size: 14 residues. Trimming took off 0 bases at V and 2 bases at J, with 8 bases between the two ends. This chain's CDR3 is CATSREVGAYEQYF. DNA of the CDR3: TGTGCCACCAGCAGAGAGGTCGGGGCCTACGAGCAGTACTTC.

The table lists this clonotype with many counts. V usage is TRBV4-1 and J usage is TRBJ2-7; TRBD1 aligns across 8 bases. The V and J ends lost 1 base and 3 bases, in that order; junction bases with no gene match: 11. There are 17 residues in the CDR3. CDR1 and CDR2 (germline): MGHRA, YSYEKL. Here the CDR3 reads CASSQVSAGTGNYEQYF. CDR3 DNA: TGCGCCAGCAGCCAAGTTTCGGCCGGGACAGGCAACTACGAGCAGTACTTC.

This clonotype was detected ten times or more. The chain joins TRBV20-1 to TRBJ1-1; no definite D call. Trimming left V 1 base short and J 2 bases short, with 11 bases between. Germline V gene sequence: CDR1 DFQATT, CDR2 SNEGSKA (reference sequence). The CDR3 is made up of 14 amino acids. This CDR3 reads CSARVRQQNTEAFF. The CDR3 nucleotides read TGCAGTGCTAGAGTAAGGCAGCAAAACACTGAAGCTTTCTTT.

In its sample, this clonotype was seen many times. The chain is built from TRBV7-9 and TRBJ2-7; D remains unclear. Trimming pared 7 bases from V and 7 bases from J, leaving 11 bases between. The CDR3 spans 11 residues. Germline V gene sequence: CDR1 SEHNR, CDR2 FQNEAQ (reference sequence). DNA of the CDR3: TGTGCCAGCACGGAACACGAGGAGCAGTACTTC. Its protein product is CASTEHEEQYF.

The V and J genes are TRBV5-1 and TRBJ2-3; 9 positions match TRBD2. Looked up from germline, CDR1 is SGHRS and CDR2 is YFSETQ. This CDR3 contains 16 residues. V shed 1 base, J shed 4 bases, and the junction held 7 bases outside the gene matches. CDR3 nucleotides: TGCGCCAGCAGCTTGTCGACTAGCGGTGATTCAGATACGCAGTATTTT. It encodes CASSLSTSGDSDTQYF.

This clonotype showed up many times. The rearrangement uses TRBV7-2 and TRBJ2-4; perhaps TRBD1 as D (6 bases). Germline assignment: CDR1 SGHTA and CDR2 FQGNSA. The CDR3 covers 15 residues. Between the trimmed V and J ends, which lost 5 bases and 8 bases, there was a span of 19 bases. The CDR3 loop reads CASSPGTPGLDIQYF. The CDR3 DNA sequence: TGTGCCAGCAGCCCTGGGACACCCGGTCTAGACATTCAGTACTTC.

In this sample, this clonotype turned up many times. This chain joins TRBV7-9 and TRBJ2-3; D is uncertain. This CDR3 is built from 14 residues. Trimming shortened V by 4 bases and J by 5 bases, and 13 bases separated the two germline ends. Germline V gene sequence: CDR1 SEHNR, CDR2 FQNEAQ (reference sequence). CDR3 nucleotide sequence: TGTGCCAGCAGCTCTAGGCCCATCGGAGATACGCAGTATTTT. As protein: CASSSRPIGDTQYF.

This clonotype was counted at least ten times. The chain carries TRBV12-3 or TRBV12-4 and TRBJ2-2, with 7 nucleotides matching TRBD1. V trimming: 6 bases; J trimming: 4 bases; junction bases outside the gene matches: 8. This CDR3 is 15 amino acids long. The CDR3 loop is CASSQTGLGTGELFF. The CDR3 DNA sequence: TGTGCCAGCAGCCAGACAGGGTTGGGCACCGGGGAGCTGTTTTTT.

The sample holds many counts of this clonotype. The CDR3 spells CSARGLTSGGYASTDTQYF. CDR3 nucleotides: TGCAGTGCTAGAGGGCTGACTAGCGGGGGGTACGCTAGCACAGATACGCAGTATTTT. The chain uses TRBV20-1 and TRBJ2-3; 13 nucleotides agree with TRBD2. Germline V gene lookup returns CDR1 DFQATT and CDR2 SNEGSKA (reference sequence). The CDR3 extends over 19 amino acids. Germline trimming cut 1 base from V and 0 bases from J; bases unmatched to any gene: 10.

This clonotype was detected many times. V is TRBV6-2 or TRBV6-3 and J is TRBJ2-3; perhaps D is TRBD1 or TRBD2 (5 bases each). Trimming shortened V by 6 bases and J by 4 bases, and 14 bases separated the two germline ends. The V gene's germline CDR1 is MNHEY and CDR2 SVGEGT. The CDR3 is 14 residues long. CDR3 amino acids: CASSRTGHADTQYF. The CDR3 DNA reads as TGTGCCAGCAGCCGTACGGGGCACGCAGATACGCAGTATTTT.

This clonotype was detected ten times or more. This may stem from a read error, because a much larger clone lies one nucleotide away. The CDR3 spells CSARLEGGGETQYF. CDR3 bases: TGCAGTGCTAGGTTGGAGGGGGGGGGTGAGACCCAGTACTTC. The V and J genes are TRBV20-1 and TRBJ2-5; maybe TRBD2 (7 bases). The V end lost 3 bases, the J end lost 5 bases, and 16 bases lay between the germline ends. Looked up from germline, CDR1 is DFQATT and CDR2 is SNEGSKA (reference sequence). The CDR3 loop spans 14 amino acids.

This clonotype was counted ten times or more. The chain combines TRBV6-5 with TRBJ1-2; a weak D match, TRBD1 (6 bases). Germline CDR1 and CDR2: MNHEY and SVGAGI. The germline V and J ends were trimmed by 0 bases and 7 bases, with 12 bases remaining between them. The CDR3 is 14 residues long. The CDR3 coding sequence is TGTGCCAGCAGTTACTCAGGGGGAGGTCGTGGCTACACCTTC. This codes for CASSYSGGGRGYTF.